This T cell receptor beta chain was captured in a study of blood T cell repertoires in COVID-19 (dated by TCRdb to 2018 to 2021). The study in broad terms: Samples covering the acute and convalescent phases of COVID-19 were provided by collaborators in the United States, Italy and Spain. The repertoires were released in a freely available public database meant as a resource for research on the immune response to SARS-CoV-2. Where available, HLA class I and class II types were obtained from metadata supplied by the sample provider rather than from assay-based typing. Subjects who had been exposed to COVID-19, were actively infected with it, or had recovered from it provided the deeply sampled blood TCRbeta repertoires that made up the dataset. Samples were obtained from the ongoing ImmuneRACE study (first 160 participants) and from some 1,200 subjects provided by 6 global collaborators. The sample metadata nearly always contained a de-identified subject ID, COVID-19 status, age in years and sex. The prospective study material was composed of cDNA or gDNA derived from T cells, B-cell-depleted T cells, or PBMCs.

TCRbeta CDR3 regions were amplified from genomic DNA using the immunoSEQ Assay, a bias-controlled multiplex PCR. As for the original processing: The number of nucleated cells in each sample was estimated by amplification of reference gene primers within the assay. To quantify the absolute abundance of each unique TCRbeta CDR3 rearrangement, sequence reads were collapsed and filtered. Productive Simpson clonality was computed per sample as the square root of Simpson's diversity index over productive rearrangements. This immuneACCESS table, as held by TCRdb, lists in-frame sequences with V and J called but not all clones. Of the missing ones, under half trace to an unresolved V gene in checked studies; the others have no known cause. D and trimming come from the DNA, and the V and J calls and clone size come from that table. In all, the sample holds roughly 230,000 clones, and 90% of those were seen once. Around 1.9% of the sample is taken by the ten largest.

Overall study results and their limits: Clinical and demographic metadata were provided uncurated, with the amount varying by source and participant.

One collaborating source in Seattle enrolled patients during active infection and followed them longitudinally through the course of disease. Whole blood was collected in K2EDTA tubes by collaborating institutions according to the institutions' own protocols. Collaborator samples were shipped for TCRbeta analysis as frozen whole blood, isolated PBMCs, or DNA extracted from either sample type. This clone was seen a handful of times. It lacks a known antigen. No clone much larger than this one lies a single base away; base qualities are absent. The receptor comes from an older woman with COVID-19, enrolled during active disease. The sequencing sample was made of peripheral blood.

For the CDR3, the sequence is CASSFRTDYGYTF. The bases are TGTGCCAGCAGCTTCCGGACAGACTATGGCTACACCTTC. The chain couples TRBV7-2 to TRBJ1-2, with TRBD1 as a weak D call on 6 bases. V is clipped by 3 bases and J by 3 bases, and the sequence between their germline boundaries is 8 bases long. Based on the germline V gene, the CDR1 and CDR2 sequences are SGHTA and FQGNSA. Inclusive of the bounding cysteine and phenylalanine, the CDR3 is 13 residues long. The CDR3 DNA has 39 bases and is translated from base 1.